The clone carrying this TCR beta chain was picked up many times. Its antigen is as yet unknown. Purified naive CD4+ T cells were depleted of CD25+ Tregs. Findings of the study overall: The larger cohort examined one V-J beta rearrangement, not whole repertoires.

V dropped 6 bases and J dropped 7; count of bases not matched to a gene: 17. Germline CDR1 reads MNHEY; CDR2 reads SVGEGT. The CDR3 has 17 residues. Full-length variable regions came from constant-region reverse primers plus semi-nested Nested Universal Primer A PCR. TCRdb redid the calling of the 5' RACE reads with MiXCR, one entry per CDR3 protein. The sample has about 40,000 distinct CDR3 sequences, over 15% seen once. The V and J genes are TRBV6-2 or TRBV6-3 and TRBJ1-1, with 10 bases aligning to TRBD1. Sequenced input: naive CD4+ T cells sorted from a lymph node. Subset reported: naive CD4+ T cells, CD4+CD45RA+CD25-. This TCR was sampled from a female donor with breast cancer. This chain's CDR3 is CASSEEPPGQGRVEAFF. CDR3 DNA sequence: TGTGCCAGCAGCGAAGAGCCCCCGGGACAGGGGCGGGTTGAAGCTTTCTTT.